The 8 T cell receptor beta chains in this list originate from one sample, sequenced in a study of beta chain features in type 1 diabetes (dated by TCRdb to the late 2010s). The library was built by means of the immunoSEQ multiplex PCR assay. All of the isolated RNA was reverse transcribed with the High Capacity cDNA Reverse Transcription Kit, so expressed TCRB transcripts were sequenced. As stored in TCRdb, this immuneACCESS dataset retains in-frame rearrangements with V and J assigned. A fraction of the clones does not appear; measured against another copy, unresolved V genes explain less than half of the discrepancy, and the remainder lacks a known reason. Within this sample are 200,000 to 250,000 clones, with over 12% of them counted one time only. The ten largest clones capture around 0.025% of the sample. Sequencing was done on a sample of naive CD4+ T cells from blood. The sample's cell subset or site label, in plain terms: true naive CD4+ T cells. The receptors originated from a middle-aged woman in good health.

This clone was counted between two and nine times. The rearrangement uses TRBV4-3 and TRBJ1-2, with D unresolved. With 6 bases removed from V and 8 bases from J, the gap between germline ends came to 16 bases. CDR1 is LGHNA, CDR2 YSLEER, per germline. The CDR3 contains 13 residues. CDR3 DNA sequence: TGCGCCAGCAGTAGAGTGGGAGCACGCGGCTACACCTTC. This sequence encodes CASSRVGARGYTF.

This clone was detected only a few times. The genes are TRBV7-2 and TRBJ1-6; the match to TRBD1 covers 8 bases. With 1 base clipped from V and 0 bases from J, the junction kept 5 bases outside the gene matches. This CDR3 comprises 18 residues. The germline V gene has CDR1 SGHTA and CDR2 FQGNSA. This chain's CDR3 is CASSLVWTGSSYNSPLHF. The CDR3, as DNA: TGTGCCAGCAGCTTAGTTTGGACAGGGAGCTCCTATAATTCACCCCTCCACTTT. Using reference TRBV7-2 and TRBJ1-6 for the parts outside the CDR3, the full variable domain is GAGVSQSPSNKVTEKGKDVELRCDPISGHTALYWYRQSLGQGLEFLIYFQGNSAPDKSGLPSDRFSAERTGGSVSTLTIQRTQQEDSAVYLCASSLVWTGSSYNSPLHFGNGTRLTVT.

The chain recombines TRBV18 with TRBJ1-3; D remains ambiguous. Germline assignment: CDR1 KGHSH and CDR2 LQKENI. The germline V and J ends were trimmed by 1 base and 6 bases, with 7 bases remaining between them. This CDR3 spans 13 amino acids. CDR3 amino acids: CASSPREENTIYF. CDR3 DNA: TGTGCCAGCTCACCACGCGAGGAAAACACCATATATTTT.

This clone was seen a few times. V is TRBV4-3 and J is TRBJ1-2; 7 bases agree with TRBD1. Germline lookup yields CDR1 LGHNA and CDR2 YSLEER. Trimming cost V 6 bases and J 0 bases; bases outside gene matches: 7. The CDR3 covers 15 residues. The CDR3 coding sequence is TGCGCCAGCAGACTACAGGGGCCGGCTAACTATGGCTACACCTTC. This translates into CASRLQGPANYGYTF.

The chain links TRBV7-2 to TRBJ1-2, with a possible D match to TRBD1 (5 bases). V dropped 1 base and J dropped 3 bases, with 12 bases sitting between them. CDR3 length: 15 residues. CDR1 and CDR2 (germline): SGHTA, FQGNSA. CDR3 region: CASSLGRGTHYGYTF. In DNA, the CDR3 is TGTGCCAGCAGCTTAGGGAGGGGAACTCACTATGGCTACACCTTC.

This clone has a handful of counts. The rearrangement links TRBV19 to TRBJ1-4; D may be TRBD1 (5 bases). V gave up 3 bases and J gave up 6 bases, with 8 bases separating them. Germline loops: CDR1 LNHDA, CDR2 SQIVND (reference sequence). This CDR3 comprises 13 residues. CDR3 coding DNA: TGTGCCAGTAGTATCCTGACAGATGAAAAACTGTTTTTT. It is translated as CASSILTDEKLFF. Full variable domain (outside the CDR3, taken from reference TRBV19 and TRBJ1-4): DGGITQSPKYLFRKEGQNVTLSCEQNLNHDAMYWYRQDPGQGLRLIYYSQIVNDFQKGDIAEGYSVSREKKESFPLTVTSAQKNPTAFYLCASSILTDEKLFFGSGTQLSVL.

This chain connects TRBV5-1 to TRBJ2-7; 9 nucleotides align to TRBD1. From germline, CDR1 is SGHRS and CDR2 YFSETQ. This CDR3 spans 17 amino acids. J gave up 1 base and V 4 bases, and 12 bases lay outside the gene matches. The chain's CDR3 is CASSPPPWDRASYEQYF. CDR3 nucleotides: TGCGCCAGCAGCCCTCCCCCCTGGGACAGGGCATCCTACGAGCAGTACTTC.

This clone was detected a few times. The chain joins TRBV6-1 to TRBJ2-3, with D maybe TRBD2 (5 bases). Germline V gene sequence: CDR1 MNHNS, CDR2 SASEGT. There are 15 residues in the CDR3. V lost 6 bases, J lost 4 bases, and 17 bases lay in between. The CDR3 DNA is TGTGCCAGCAGGTTGTGGGCGGGCCTCCCAGATACGCAGTATTTT. Translated: CASRLWAGLPDTQYF.